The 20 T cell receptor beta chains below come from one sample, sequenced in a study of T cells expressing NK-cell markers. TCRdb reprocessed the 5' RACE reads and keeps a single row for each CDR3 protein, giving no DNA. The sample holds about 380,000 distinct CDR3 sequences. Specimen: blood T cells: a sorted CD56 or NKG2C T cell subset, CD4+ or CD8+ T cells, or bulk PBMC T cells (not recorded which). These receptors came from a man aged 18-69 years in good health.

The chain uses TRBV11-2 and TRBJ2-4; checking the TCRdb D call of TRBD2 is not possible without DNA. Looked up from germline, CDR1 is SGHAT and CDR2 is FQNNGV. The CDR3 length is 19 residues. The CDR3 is CASSSLGPRRTYAKNIQYF.

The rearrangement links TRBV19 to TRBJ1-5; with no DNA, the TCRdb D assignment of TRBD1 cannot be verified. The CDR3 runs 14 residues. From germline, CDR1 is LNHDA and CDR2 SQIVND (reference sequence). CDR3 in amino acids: CASTRQIGVQPQHF.

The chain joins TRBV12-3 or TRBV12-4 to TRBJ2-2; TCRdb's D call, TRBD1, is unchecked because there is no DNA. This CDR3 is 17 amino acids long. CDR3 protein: CASRTIPGQGYTGELFF.

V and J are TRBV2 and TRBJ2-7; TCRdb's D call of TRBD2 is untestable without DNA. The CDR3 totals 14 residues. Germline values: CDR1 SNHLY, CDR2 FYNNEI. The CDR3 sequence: CASSAHRSLSEQYF.

This CDR3 is CASRRDWRASSASSYEQYF. The chain couples TRBV7-8 to TRBJ2-7; TCRdb's D call, TRBD2, is unchecked because there is no DNA. Germline V gene lookup returns CDR1 SGHVS and CDR2 FQNEAQ. The CDR3 has 19 amino acids.

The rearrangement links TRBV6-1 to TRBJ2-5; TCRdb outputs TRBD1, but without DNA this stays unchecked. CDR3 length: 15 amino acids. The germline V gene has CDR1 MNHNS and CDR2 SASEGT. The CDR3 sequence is CASIPGQGAGETQYF.

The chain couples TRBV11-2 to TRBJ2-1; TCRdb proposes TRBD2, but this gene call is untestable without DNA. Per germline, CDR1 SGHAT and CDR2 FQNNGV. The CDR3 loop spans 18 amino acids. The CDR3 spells CASSFFISGGVSYNEQFF.

The CDR3 spells CASSTLQQGEAFF. The V gene is TRBV5-1, the J gene TRBJ1-1; TCRdb indicates TRBD1, and absent DNA this call remains unverified. The germline V gene encodes CDR1 SGHRS and CDR2 YFSETQ. This CDR3 comprises 13 residues.

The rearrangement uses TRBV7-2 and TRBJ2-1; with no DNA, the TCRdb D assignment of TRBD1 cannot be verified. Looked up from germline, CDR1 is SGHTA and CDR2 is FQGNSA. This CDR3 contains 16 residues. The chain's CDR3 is CASSSRGQGFYNEQFF.

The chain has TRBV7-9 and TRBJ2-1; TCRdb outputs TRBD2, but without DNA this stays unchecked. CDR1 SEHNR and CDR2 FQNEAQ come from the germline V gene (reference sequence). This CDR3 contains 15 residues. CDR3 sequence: CASNLRTSGVGEQFF.

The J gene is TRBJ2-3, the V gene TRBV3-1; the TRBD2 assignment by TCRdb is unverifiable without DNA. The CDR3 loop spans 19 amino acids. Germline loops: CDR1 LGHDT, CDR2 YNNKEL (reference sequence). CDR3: CASSRNPSGGTPSTDTQYF.

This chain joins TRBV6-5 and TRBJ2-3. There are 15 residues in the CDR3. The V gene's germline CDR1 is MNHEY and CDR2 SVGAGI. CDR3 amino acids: CASSLFQSSTDTQYF.

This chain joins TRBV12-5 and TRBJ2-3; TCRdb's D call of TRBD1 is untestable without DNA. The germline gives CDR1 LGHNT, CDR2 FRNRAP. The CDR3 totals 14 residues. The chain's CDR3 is CALGAGGWSDTQYF.

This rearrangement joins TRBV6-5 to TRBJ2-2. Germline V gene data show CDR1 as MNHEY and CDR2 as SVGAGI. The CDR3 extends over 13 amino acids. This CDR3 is CASSYSNRGELFF.

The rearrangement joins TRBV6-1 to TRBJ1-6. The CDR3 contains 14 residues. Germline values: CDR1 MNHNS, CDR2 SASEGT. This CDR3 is CASRDRGYNSPLHF.

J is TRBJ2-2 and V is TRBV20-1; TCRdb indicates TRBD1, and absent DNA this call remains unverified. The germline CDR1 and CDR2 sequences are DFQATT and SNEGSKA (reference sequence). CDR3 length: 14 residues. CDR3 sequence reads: CSAWSPANTGELFF.

This CDR3 is CASSLAVAQETQYF. V gene TRBV7-9 combines with J gene TRBJ2-5. The CDR3 covers 14 residues. Per germline, CDR1 SEHNR and CDR2 FQNEAQ (reference sequence).

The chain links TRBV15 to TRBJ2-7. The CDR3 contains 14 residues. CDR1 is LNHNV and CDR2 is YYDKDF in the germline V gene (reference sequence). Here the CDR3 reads CATSRAGSWDEQYF.

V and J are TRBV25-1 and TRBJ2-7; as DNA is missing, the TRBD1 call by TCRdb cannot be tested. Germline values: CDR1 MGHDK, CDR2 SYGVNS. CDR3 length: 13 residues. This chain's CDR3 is CASRRDGAYEQYF.

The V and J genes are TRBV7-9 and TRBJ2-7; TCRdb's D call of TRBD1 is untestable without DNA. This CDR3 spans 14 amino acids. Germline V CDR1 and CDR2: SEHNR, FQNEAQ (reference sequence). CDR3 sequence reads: CASTRQGPGREQYF.